The 16 T cell receptor beta chains listed next were all sequenced from one sample in a study of T-cell memory formation after mild COVID-19. Via MiXCR, TCRdb re-called the 5' RACE reads, giving one row per CDR3 protein. Of some 120,000 distinct CDR3 sequences listed, approximately 15% are singletons. The specimen sequenced was PBMCs or a T cell subset sorted from them (not recorded which). The source is an adult woman who had mild COVID-19 (a few samples of this study predate the infection). Cell type and time point are not known.

The chain recombines TRBV29-1 with TRBJ2-1, with 8 positions matching TRBD2. Germline V gene sequence: CDR1 SQVTM, CDR2 ANQGSEA. Losses at the gene ends were 4 bases for V and 4 bases for J; bases not matched to a gene: 6. The CDR3 loop spans 14 amino acids. The CDR3 coding sequence is TGCAGCGTTGCCCCTAGCGGGCCTTACAATGAGCAGTTCTTC. Its translation is CSVAPSGPYNEQFF.

This clonotype was counted between two and nine times. The chain is built from TRBV15 and TRBJ1-6, with a weak D call TRBD1 (5 bases). The CDR3 extends over 17 amino acids. Trimming pared 2 bases from V and 8 bases from J, leaving 19 bases between. The germline gives CDR1 LNHNV, CDR2 YYDKDF (reference sequence). This CDR3 reads CATSRPVDILGDSPLHF. The CDR3 DNA sequence: TGTGCCACCAGCAGACCCGTGGACATACTAGGGGATTCACCCCTCCACTTT.

In its sample, this clonotype was seen a few times. The chain couples TRBV20-1 to TRBJ1-4; D unresolved. V was trimmed by 2 bases and J by 5 bases, leaving 6 bases between them. Germline V CDR1 and CDR2: DFQATT, SNEGSKA (reference sequence). The CDR3 spans 12 residues. For the CDR3, the DNA is TGCAGTGCTAGACAGAAGAATGAAAAACTGTTTTTT. This encodes CSARQKNEKLFF.

This clonotype was seen a few times. J is TRBJ2-1 and V is TRBV20-1, with 12 bases matching TRBD2. This CDR3 has 16 residues. Germline V gene data show CDR1 as DFQATT and CDR2 as SNEGSKA (reference sequence). V gave up 5 bases and J gave up 7 bases; unmatched junction bases: 12. The chain's CDR3 is CSADDATSGSRNEQFF. The CDR3 nucleotides read TGCAGTGCTGACGACGCGACTAGCGGGAGTCGGAATGAGCAGTTCTTC.

The V and J genes are TRBV20-1 and TRBJ1-1, with D possibly being TRBD1 (5 bases). V was shortened by 4 bases and J by 4 bases, with 13 bases between the two germline ends. The germline V gene encodes CDR1 DFQATT and CDR2 SNEGSKA (reference sequence). The CDR3 spans 13 residues. The CDR3 protein is CSATQVFGTEAFF. CDR3 coding DNA: TGCAGTGCTACACAGGTATTCGGCACTGAAGCTTTCTTT.

This clonotype was seen ten or more times. The chain couples TRBV5-1 to TRBJ2-3; no reliable D call. The germline V and J ends were trimmed by 4 bases and 5 bases, with 8 bases remaining between them. Germline V gene lookup returns CDR1 SGHRS and CDR2 YFSETQ. The CDR3 length is 12 residues. Written as DNA, the CDR3 is TGCGCCAGCAGCACCAGAGAAGATACGCAGTATTTT. It codes for CASSTREDTQYF. Full variable domain (remainder filled in from reference TRBV5-1 and TRBJ2-3): KAGVTQTPRYLIKTRGQQVTLSCSPISGHRSVSWYQQTPGQGLQFLFEYFSETQRNKGNFPGRFSGRQFSNSRSEMNVSTLELGDSALYLCASSTREDTQYFGPGTRLTVL.

This clonotype was picked up a small number of times. DNA of the CDR3: TGCGCCAGCAGCCCACCACGAGCAAATCAGCCCCAGCATTTT. This sequence encodes CASSPPRANQPQHF. V is TRBV4-1 and J is TRBJ1-5; D call uncertain. Between the trimmed V and J ends, which lost 4 bases and 4 bases, there was a span of 11 bases. CDR1 is MGHRA and CDR2 is YSYEKL in the germline V gene. The CDR3 is made up of 14 amino acids.

The chain combines TRBV5-1 with TRBJ2-5; tentatively, D is TRBD2 (5 bases). V was pared by 3 bases and J by 2 bases, with 14 bases between. CDR3 length: 15 residues. The germline gives CDR1 SGHRS, CDR2 YFSETQ. CDR3 DNA: TGCGCCAGCAGCTGGACCAGCGGAATACAAGAGACCCAGTACTTC. Encoded protein: CASSWTSGIQETQYF.

In this sample, this clonotype turned up a few times. The CDR3 here is CASSRRSYGDTQYF. CDR3 coding DNA: TGCGCCAGCAGCCGTCGCTCGTATGGAGATACGCAGTATTTT. This chain uses TRBV5-1 with TRBJ2-3; D remains unclear. Germline V gene sequence: CDR1 SGHRS, CDR2 YFSETQ. The CDR3 has 14 residues. The ends were cut back, 4 bases at V and 5 bases at J, with 14 bases in the middle. Drawing the rest from reference TRBV5-1 and TRBJ2-3, the complete variable domain is KAGVTQTPRYLIKTRGQQVTLSCSPISGHRSVSWYQQTPGQGLQFLFEYFSETQRNKGNFPGRFSGRQFSNSRSEMNVSTLELGDSALYLCASSRRSYGDTQYFGPGTRLTVL.

In DNA, the CDR3 is TGCGCCAGCAGCTTGGGACGGGTAGAAGAGACCCAGTACTTC. It encodes CASSLGRVEETQYF. The V gene is TRBV5-1, the J gene TRBJ2-5; no definite D call. This CDR3 spans 14 amino acids. Germline V gene sequence: CDR1 SGHRS, CDR2 YFSETQ. V lost 0 bases, J lost 3 bases, and 9 bases lay in between.

The chain uses TRBV6-2 or TRBV6-3 and TRBJ2-5; possible D gene TRBD2, 5 bases. This CDR3 contains 13 residues. Per the germline V gene, CDR1 is MNHEY and CDR2 is SVGEGT. The V end lost 8 bases, the J end lost 2 bases, and 12 bases lay between the germline ends. The CDR3, as DNA: TGTGCCAGCGGTCGGACTCGACAAGAGACCCAGTACTTC. Protein product: CASGRTRQETQYF.

This clonotype occurred a few times. This chain uses TRBV6-2 or TRBV6-3 with TRBJ2-7; D might be TRBD1 or TRBD2, each matching 6 bases. Germline V gene sequence: CDR1 MNHEY, CDR2 SVGEGT. The CDR3 loop spans 13 amino acids. Trimming stripped 2 bases from V and 3 bases from J, with 8 bases between. The CDR3 nucleotides are TGTGCCAGCAGTTACGGGGGGCGCTACGAGCAGTACTTC. The encoded protein is CASSYGGRYEQYF.

The CDR3 DNA reads as TGTGCCAGTAGTTTCCCCCCTAGACTAGCGGGGGGTTCCAATGAGCAGTTCTTC. The encoded protein is CASSFPPRLAGGSNEQFF. This rearrangement joins TRBV19 to TRBJ2-1; TRBD2 matches at 13 bases. CDR3 size: 18 residues. Germline CDR1 and CDR2: LNHDA and SQIVND (reference sequence). V lost 5 bases, J lost 6 bases, and 13 bases stayed unmatched.

A few counts support this clonotype. This rearrangement joins TRBV12-3 or TRBV12-4 to TRBJ1-5; D ambiguous. The CDR3 extends over 15 amino acids. Deletions cut 6 bases from V and 5 bases from J, with 17 bases between. Here the CDR3 DNA reads TGTGCCAGCAGCATCTCAAGACGGCTCTATCAGCCCCAGCATTTT. Translated, it gives CASSISRRLYQPQHF.

The chain couples TRBV7-6 to TRBJ2-5, with unresolved D. Trimming left V 1 base short and J 0 bases short, with 12 bases between. CDR3 length equals 16 residues. From germline, CDR1 is SGHVS and CDR2 FNYEAQ. The CDR3 DNA reads as TGTGCCAGCAGCTTAGATACTTGGGCAAACCAAGAGACCCAGTACTTC. It translates to CASSLDTWANQETQYF.

This clonotype showed up just a few times. The chain uses TRBV21-1 and TRBJ2-1; the table's D call, TRBD2, was not checked against the DNA. TRBV21-1 is tagged as a pseudogene. CDR3 length: 19 amino acids. As DNA, the CDR3 is TGTGCCAGCAGCGATGGACTAGCGGGAGGGCCAAGCTCCTACAATGAGCAGTTCTTC. This sequence encodes CASSDGLAGGPSSYNEQFF.